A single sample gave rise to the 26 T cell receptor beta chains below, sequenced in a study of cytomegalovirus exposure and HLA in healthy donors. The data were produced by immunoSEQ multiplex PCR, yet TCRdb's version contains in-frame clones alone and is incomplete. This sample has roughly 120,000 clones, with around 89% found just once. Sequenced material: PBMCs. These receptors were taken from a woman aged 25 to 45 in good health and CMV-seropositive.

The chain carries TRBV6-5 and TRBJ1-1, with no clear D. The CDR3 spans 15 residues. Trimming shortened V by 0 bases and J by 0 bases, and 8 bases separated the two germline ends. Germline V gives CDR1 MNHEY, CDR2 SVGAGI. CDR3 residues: CASSYSAGLNTEAFF. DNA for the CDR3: TGTGCCAGCAGTTACTCCGCGGGGTTGAACACTGAAGCTTTCTTT.

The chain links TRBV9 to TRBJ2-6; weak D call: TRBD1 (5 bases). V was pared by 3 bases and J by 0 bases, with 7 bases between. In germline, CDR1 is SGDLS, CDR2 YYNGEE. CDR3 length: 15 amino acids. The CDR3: CASSDRYSGANVLTF. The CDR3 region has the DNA TGTGCCAGCAGCGACAGGTACTCTGGGGCCAACGTCCTGACTTTC.

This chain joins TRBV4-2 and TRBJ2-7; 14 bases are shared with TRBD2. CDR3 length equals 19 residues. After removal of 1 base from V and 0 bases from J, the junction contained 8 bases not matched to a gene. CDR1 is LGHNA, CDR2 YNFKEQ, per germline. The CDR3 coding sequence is TGTGCCAGCAGCCAAGTTCCGGGACTAGCGGGAGTTTACTCCTACGAGCAGTACTTC. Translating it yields CASSQVPGLAGVYSYEQYF.

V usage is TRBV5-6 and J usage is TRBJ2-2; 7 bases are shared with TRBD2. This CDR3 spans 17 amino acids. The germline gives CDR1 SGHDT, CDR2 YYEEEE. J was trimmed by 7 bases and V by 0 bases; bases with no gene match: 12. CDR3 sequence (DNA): TGTGCCAGCAGCTTGGTGGCGGGAGACCCGCGGAGCGGGGAGCTGTTTTTT. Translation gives CASSLVAGDPRSGELFF.

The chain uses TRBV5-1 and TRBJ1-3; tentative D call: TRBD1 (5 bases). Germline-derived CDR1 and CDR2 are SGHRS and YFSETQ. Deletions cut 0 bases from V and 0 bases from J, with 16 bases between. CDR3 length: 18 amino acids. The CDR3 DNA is TGCGCCAGCAGCTTGGAACAGGCAGACTTACTCTCTGGAAACACCATATATTTT. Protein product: CASSLEQADLLSGNTIYF.

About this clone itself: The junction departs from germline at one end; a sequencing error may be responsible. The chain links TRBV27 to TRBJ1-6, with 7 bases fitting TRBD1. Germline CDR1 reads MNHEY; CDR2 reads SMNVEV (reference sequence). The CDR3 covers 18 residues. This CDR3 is CASSSTATGFGYSSPLHF. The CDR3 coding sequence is TGTGCCAGCAGTTCAACCGCGACAGGGTTTGGTTATAGTTCACCCCTCCACTTT.

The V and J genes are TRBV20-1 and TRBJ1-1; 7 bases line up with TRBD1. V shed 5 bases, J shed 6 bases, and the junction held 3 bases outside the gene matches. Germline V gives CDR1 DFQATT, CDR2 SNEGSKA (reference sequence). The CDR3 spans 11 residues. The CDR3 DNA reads TGCAGTGCTTACAGGGGTTCTGAAGCTTTCTTT. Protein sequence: CSAYRGSEAFF.

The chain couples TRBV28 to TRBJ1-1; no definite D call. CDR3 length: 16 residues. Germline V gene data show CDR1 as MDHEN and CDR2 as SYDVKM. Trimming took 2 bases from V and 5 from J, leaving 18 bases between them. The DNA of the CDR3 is TGTGCCAGCAGTTTAAATTGGGCAGGCCGGCATACTGAAGCTTTCTTT. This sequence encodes CASSLNWAGRHTEAFF. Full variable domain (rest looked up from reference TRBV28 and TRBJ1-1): DVKVTQSSRYLVKRTGEKVFLECVQDMDHENMFWYRQDPGLGLRLIYFSYDVKMKEKGDIPEGYSVSREKKERFSLILESASTNQTSMYLCASSLNWAGRHTEAFFGQGTRLTVV.

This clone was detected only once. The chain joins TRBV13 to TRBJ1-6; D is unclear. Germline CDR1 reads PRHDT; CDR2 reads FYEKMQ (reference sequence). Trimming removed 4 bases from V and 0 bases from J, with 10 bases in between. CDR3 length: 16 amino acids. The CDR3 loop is CASSSTQSSYNSPLHF. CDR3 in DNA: TGTGCCAGCAGCTCTACACAGAGCTCCTATAATTCACCCCTCCACTTT.

CDR3 in amino acids: CASSIQGREKLFF. Written as DNA, the CDR3 is TGTGCCAGTAGTATCCAGGGCAGGGAAAAACTGTTTTTT. The chain carries TRBV19 and TRBJ1-4; a possible D gene is TRBD1 (5 bases). Germline-derived CDR1 and CDR2 are LNHDA and SQIVND (reference sequence). V lost 3 bases, J lost 8 bases, and 10 bases lay in between. The CDR3 consists of 13 residues.

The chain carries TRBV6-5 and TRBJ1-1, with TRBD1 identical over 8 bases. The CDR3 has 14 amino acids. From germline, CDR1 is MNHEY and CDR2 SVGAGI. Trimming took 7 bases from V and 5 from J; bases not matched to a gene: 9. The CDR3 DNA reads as TGTGCCAGCACAGGGGGCGCAGATAAGACTGAAGCTTTCTTT. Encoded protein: CASTGGADKTEAFF.

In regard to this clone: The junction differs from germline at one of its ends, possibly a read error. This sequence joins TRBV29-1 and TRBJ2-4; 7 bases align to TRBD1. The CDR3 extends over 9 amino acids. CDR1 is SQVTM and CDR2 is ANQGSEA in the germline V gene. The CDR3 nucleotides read TGCAGCGCCCCGGGCCAGGGGGAATTC. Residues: CSAPGQGEF.

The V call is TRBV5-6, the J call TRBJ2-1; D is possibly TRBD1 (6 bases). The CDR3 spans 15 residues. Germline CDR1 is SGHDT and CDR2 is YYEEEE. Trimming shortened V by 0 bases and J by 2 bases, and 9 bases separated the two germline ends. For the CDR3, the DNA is TGTGCCAGCAGCTTGGGGCAGGGGCCCTACAATGAGCAGTTCTTC. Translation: CASSLGQGPYNEQFF.

The CDR3 loop is CASSLFLSGGKEQYF. The CDR3, as DNA: TGTGCCAGCAGCTTGTTTCTTAGCGGGGGAAAAGAGCAGTACTTC. The chain has TRBV5-4 and TRBJ2-7; TRBD2 agrees at 9 bases. In germline, CDR1 is SGHNT, CDR2 YYREEE (reference sequence). The CDR3 loop spans 15 amino acids. V lost 1 base to trimming and J lost 7 bases; unmatched junction nucleotides: 9.

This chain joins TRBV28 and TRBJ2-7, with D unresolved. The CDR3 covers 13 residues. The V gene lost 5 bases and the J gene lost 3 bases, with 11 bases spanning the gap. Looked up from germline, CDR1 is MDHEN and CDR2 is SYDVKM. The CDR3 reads CASSLLPLYEQYF. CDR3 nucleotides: TGTGCCAGCAGTCTCCTCCCCCTCTACGAGCAGTACTTC.

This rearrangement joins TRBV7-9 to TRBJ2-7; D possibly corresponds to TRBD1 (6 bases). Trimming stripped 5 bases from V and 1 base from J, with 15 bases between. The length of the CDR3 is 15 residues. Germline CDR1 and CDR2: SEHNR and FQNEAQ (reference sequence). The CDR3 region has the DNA TGTGCCAGCAGCCCTACTTACAGGGAATCCTACGAGCAGTACTTC. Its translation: CASSPTYRESYEQYF.

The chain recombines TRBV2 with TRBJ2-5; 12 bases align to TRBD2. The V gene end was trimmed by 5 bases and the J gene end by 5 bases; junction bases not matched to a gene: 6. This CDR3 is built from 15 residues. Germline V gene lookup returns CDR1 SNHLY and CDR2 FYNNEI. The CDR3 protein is CASSLLAGGRETQYF. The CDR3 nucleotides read TGTGCCAGCAGTTTACTAGCGGGGGGCCGGGAGACCCAGTACTTC.

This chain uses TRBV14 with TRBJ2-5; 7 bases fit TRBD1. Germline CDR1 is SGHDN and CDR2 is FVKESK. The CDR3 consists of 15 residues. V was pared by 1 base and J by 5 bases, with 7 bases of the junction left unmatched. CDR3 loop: CASSQVSGGRETQYF. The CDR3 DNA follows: TGTGCCAGCAGCCAAGTTTCAGGGGGTCGGGAGACCCAGTACTTC.

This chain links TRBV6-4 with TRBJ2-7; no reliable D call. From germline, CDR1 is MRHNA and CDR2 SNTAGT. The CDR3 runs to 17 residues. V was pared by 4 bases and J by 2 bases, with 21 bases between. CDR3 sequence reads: CASSGPHAAENPYEQYF. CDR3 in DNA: TGTGCCAGCAGTGGCCCCCACGCGGCTGAAAATCCCTACGAGCAGTACTTC.

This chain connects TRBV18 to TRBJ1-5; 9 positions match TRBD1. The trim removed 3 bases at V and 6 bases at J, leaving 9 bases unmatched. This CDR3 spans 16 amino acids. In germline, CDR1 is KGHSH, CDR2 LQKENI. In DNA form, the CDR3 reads TGTGCCAGCTCACCGGTATCGACAGGGGGACGTCAGCCCCAGCATTTT. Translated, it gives CASSPVSTGGRQPQHF. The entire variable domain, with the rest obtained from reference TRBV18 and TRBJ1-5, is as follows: NAGVMQNPRHLVRRRGQEARLRCSPMKGHSHVYWYRQLPEEGLKFMVYLQKENIIDESGMPKERFSAEFPKEGPSILRIQQVVRGDSAAYFCASSPVSTGGRQPQHFGDGTRLSIL.

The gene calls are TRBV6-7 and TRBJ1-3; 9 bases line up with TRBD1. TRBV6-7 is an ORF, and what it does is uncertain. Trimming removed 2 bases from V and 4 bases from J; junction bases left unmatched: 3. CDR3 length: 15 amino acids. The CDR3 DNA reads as TGTGCCAGCAGTTACCGCGGGACAGGGGGAAACACCATATATTTT. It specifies CASSYRGTGGNTIYF.

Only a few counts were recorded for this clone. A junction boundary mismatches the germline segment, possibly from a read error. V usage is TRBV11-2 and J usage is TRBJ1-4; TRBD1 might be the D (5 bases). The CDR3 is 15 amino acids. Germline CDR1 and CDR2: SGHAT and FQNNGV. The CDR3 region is CASSVRPGTSEKLFF. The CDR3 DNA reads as TGTGCCAGCAGCGTCCGGCCCGGGACTAGTGAAAAACTGTTTTTT.

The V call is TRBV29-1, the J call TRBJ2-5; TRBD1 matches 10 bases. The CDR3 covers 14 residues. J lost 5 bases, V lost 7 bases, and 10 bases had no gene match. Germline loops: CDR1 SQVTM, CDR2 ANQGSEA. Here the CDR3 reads CSAWDRGGLETQYF. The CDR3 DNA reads TGCAGCGCCTGGGACAGGGGCGGGTTGGAGACCCAGTACTTC. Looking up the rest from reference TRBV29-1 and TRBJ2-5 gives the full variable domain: SAVISQKPSRDICQRGTSLTIQCQVDSQVTMMFWYRQQPGQSLTLIATANQGSEATYESGFVIDKFPISRPNLTFSTLTVSNMSPEDSSIYLCSAWDRGGLETQYFGPGTRLLVL.

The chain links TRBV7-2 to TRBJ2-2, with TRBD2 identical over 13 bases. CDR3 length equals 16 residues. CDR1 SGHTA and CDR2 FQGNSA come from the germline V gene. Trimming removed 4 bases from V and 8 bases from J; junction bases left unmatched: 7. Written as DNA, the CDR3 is TGTGCCAGCAGCTCCGGGACTAGCGGGACCGCGGGGGAGCTGTTTTTT. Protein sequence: CASSSGTSGTAGELFF.

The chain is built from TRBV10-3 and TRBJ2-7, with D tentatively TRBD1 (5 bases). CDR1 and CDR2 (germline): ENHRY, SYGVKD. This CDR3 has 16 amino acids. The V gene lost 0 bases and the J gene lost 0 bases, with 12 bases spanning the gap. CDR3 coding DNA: TGTGCCATCAGTGAGTCGAACCGACAGCTCTCCTACGAGCAGTACTTC. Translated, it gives CAISESNRQLSYEQYF.

The CDR3 here is CASSLVGTGPEAFF. For the CDR3, the DNA is TGTGCCAGCAGCTTAGTTGGGACAGGGCCTGAAGCTTTCTTT. The J gene is TRBJ1-1, the V gene TRBV11-1, with TRBD1 identical over 9 bases. This CDR3 contains 14 residues. Germline trimming cut 1 base from V and 6 bases from J; bases unmatched to any gene: 3. Germline CDR1 and CDR2: SGHAT and FQDESV (reference sequence).